This T cell receptor (beta chain) was captured by sequencing in a study of CD8+CD57+ T cells in acquired aplastic anemia. Study in general: Quantities of DNA derived from sorted CD4+ and CD8+ cells averaged 3.2 ug. Overall study findings and caveats: Approximately 29 was the count of CD8+ CDR3 sequences that patients shared with controls.

Both TCR beta VDJ combination and CDR3 sequence profiling were carried out. Genomic DNA was the template for this profiling. TCRdb reprocessed the reads with MiXCR, giving one entry per CDR3 protein. The sample consists of approximately 260,000 distinct CDR3 sequences, 82% of them appearing once. Before being chosen for sequencing, patients had shown CD8+CD57+ cell expansion by flow cytometry. Severe acquired aplastic anemia was diagnosed in all patients. On this clonotype: The target antigen is unknown. Since the CDR3 does not end with the conserved phenylalanine or tryptophan, this likely comes from a read error. The DNA is omitted, as the CDR3 cannot be located on it reliably, and the CDR3 follows TCRdb's listing.

The germline V gene encodes CDR1 SNHLY and CDR2 FYNNEI. The CDR3 is 15 amino acids in total, end residues counted. The clonotype comes from a human donor with aplastic anemia. This rearrangement joins TRBV2 to TRBJ1-2. Specimen: sorted CD4+, CD8+, or CD8+CD57+ T cells (not recorded which) from PBMCs. The CDR3 here is CASSWGGGSNYDYTP.